This is a list of T cell receptor beta chains from one sample in a study of molecular identifiers for immune sequencing clone quantification. Each CDR3 protein gets one entry after TCRdb re-called the PCR reads with MiXCR. The sample shows about half a million distinct CDR3 sequences, about 22% of them seen only once. Sequenced material: naive CD8+ T cells from blood, with Jurkat cell RNA spiked in. The receptors were sampled from a human donor in good health. Some libraries in this study had Jurkat cell RNA spiked in. CDR3s include the opening cysteine and the closing phenylalanine or tryptophan. Fields, in order: J gene, V gene, D gene, clone size, CDR3 DNA, CDR3 protein. The D gene is left open where the match is weak. Clone size is given for some rows only: seen once, a few or many times, or a class if the clone is expanded.

>TRBJ2-7|TRBV10-3|NA|NA
TGTGCCATCAGTGAGGCCGGCTTAAGCTCCTACGAGCAGTACTTC
CAISEAGLSSYEQYF
>TRBJ2-7|TRBV4-1|NA|few
TGCGCCAGCAGCCAAGGGGCAGGAACCTACGAGCAGTACTTC
CASSQGAGTYEQYF
>TRBJ1-1|TRBV9|NA|many
TGTGCCAGCAGCCCAGGGGACATGAACACTGAAGCTTTCTTT
CASSPGDMNTEAFF
>TRBJ2-3|TRBV11-2|TRBD2|NA
TGTGCCAGCAGTGGGGAGGGGACGGCGGGAGGGCCAGATACGCAGTATTTT
CASSGEGTAGGPDTQYF
>TRBJ1-5|TRBV21-1|NA|few
TGTGCCAGCAGTGCAGGGGAGGGGGATCAGCCCCAGCATTTT
CASSAGEGDQPQHF
>TRBJ2-4|TRBV4-2|NA|many
TGTGCCAGCAGCCAAGATAGCGGAAACATTCAGTACTTC
CASSQDSGNIQYF
>TRBJ2-3|TRBV5-4|TRBD1|NA
TGTGCCAGCAGCAAGGGGGCTACTAGCACAGATACGCAGTATTTT
CASSKGATSTDTQYF
>TRBJ2-1|TRBV5-5|NA|few
TGTGCCAGCAGCTTGGCGCCGGCGAGTGAGCAGTTCTTC
CASSLAPASEQFF
>TRBJ2-7|TRBV19|NA|NA
TGTGCCAGTAGTTTCGGAGAATCACCCCACGAGCAGTACTTC
CASSFGESPHEQYF
>TRBJ2-6|TRBV6-5|NA|few
TGTGCCAGCAGCCGCAGCCTTGGGGCCAACGTCCTGACTTTC
CASSRSLGANVLTF
>TRBJ1-1|TRBV5-1|NA|many
TGCGCCAGCAGCTTCGAAAACGGACCGCATCCCTTAGAAGCTTTCTTT
CASSFENGPHPLEAFF
>TRBJ2-7|TRBV7-9|NA|many
TGTGCCAGCAGCCCGAGGACAGCCTACGAGCAGTACTTC
CASSPRTAYEQYF
>TRBJ2-2|TRBV6-1|TRBD2|many
TGTGCCAGCAGTATCACTAGCGGGAGGGCCGTCACCGGGGAGCTGTTTTTT
CASSITSGRAVTGELFF
>TRBJ2-1|TRBV6-5|TRBD2|NA
TGTGCCAGCAGAGCAGCGGGGGGGCCATACAATGAGCAGTTCTTC
CASRAAGGPYNEQFF
>TRBJ2-7|TRBV4-3|TRBD1|few
TGCGCCAGCAGCCAAAGTCGACAGGGCGGGTACGAGCAGTACTTC
CASSQSRQGGYEQYF
>TRBJ1-2|TRBV28|NA|few
TGTGCCAGCACACCGCCCGTGACGGAGAACTATGGCTACACCTTC
CASTPPVTENYGYTF
>TRBJ2-1|TRBV30|NA|few
TGTGCCTGGAGTGTACGGCTAGCCTACAATGAGCAGTTCTTC
CAWSVRLAYNEQFF
>TRBJ2-7|TRBV7-9|TRBD1|many
TGTGCCAGCAGTTTACCGGGACAGCCCTACGAGCAGTACTTC
CASSLPGQPYEQYF
>TRBJ1-2|TRBV14|TRBD1|few
TGTGCCAGCAGCCTAGGGGACAGAACTAACTATGGCTACACCTTC
CASSLGDRTNYGYTF
>TRBJ2-7|TRBV25-1|TRBD2|few
TGTGCCAGCATGGAGCGGGACTACGAGCAGTACTTC
CASMERDYEQYF
>TRBJ2-7|TRBV5-1|TRBD2|few
TGCGCCAGCAGCACGGGACTAGCGGGAGATTTCGAGCAGTACTTC
CASSTGLAGDFEQYF
>TRBJ1-5|TRBV19|NA|NA
TGTGCCAGTAGAAATACAGGGATTGAGGTTTGGAGCAATCAGCCCCAGCATTTT
CASRNTGIEVWSNQPQHF
>TRBJ1-3|TRBV4-1|NA|NA
TGCGCCAGCAGCCAAGATCGGGCAGGCTCTGGAAACACCATATATTTT
CASSQDRAGSGNTIYF
>TRBJ2-7|TRBV7-9|TRBD1|NA
TGTGCCAGCAGCCAGGACAGGGGGCTGCGGGAGCAGTACTTC
CASSQDRGLREQYF
>TRBJ2-1|TRBV4-2|NA|few
TGTGCCAGCAGCCAAGCCGGGGAATACAATGAGCAGTTCTTC
CASSQAGEYNEQFF
>TRBJ2-3|TRBV21-1|NA|many
TGTGCCAGCAGCAAAGGAGAGCGGAGGCTGTCAGATACGCAGTATTTT
CASSKGERRLSDTQYF
>TRBJ2-3|TRBV7-9|TRBD2|many
TGTGCCAGCTCCCCCCCCGCGGGGGCAGATACGCAGTATTTT
CASSPPAGADTQYF
>TRBJ2-7|TRBV5-1|NA|many
TGCGCCAGCAGATACAGGGACGAGCAGTACTTC
CASRYRDEQYF
>TRBJ2-5|TRBV7-9|NA|few
TGTGCCAGCAGCTTAGCCAGGGCTTATCCGGAGACCCAGTACTTC
CASSLARAYPETQYF
>TRBJ2-7|TRBV11-1|NA|NA
TGTGCCAGCAGCTTATACGGGGATGCCTACGAGCAGTACTTC
CASSLYGDAYEQYF
>TRBJ1-1|TRBV5-1|NA|few
TGCGCCAGCAGCCACGACAGCAATGAAGCTTTCTTT
CASSHDSNEAFF
>TRBJ2-7|TRBV6-5|NA|few
TGTGCCAGCAGTTCCCCAGGGTTCTACGAGCAGTACTTC
CASSSPGFYEQYF
>TRBJ2-5|TRBV12-3/TRBV12-4|NA|few
TGTGCCAGCAGTTTAAAAGATCGCCAAGAGACCCAGTACTTC
CASSLKDRQETQYF
>TRBJ1-6|TRBV19|NA|NA
TGTGCCAGTAGTATGACAGCAAGCTCCTATAATCCACCCCTCCACTTT
CASSMTASSYNPPLHF
>TRBJ2-3|TRBV10-3|NA|NA
TGTGCCAACAGTGAGTCAGTAGGGGGTAAGACAGATACGCAGTATTTT
CANSESVGGKTDTQYF
>TRBJ1-2|TRBV6-5|TRBD1|many
TGTGCCAGCAGCCAGGACAGGGATGGCTATGGCTACACCTTC
CASSQDRDGYGYTF
>TRBJ2-7|TRBV19|TRBD2|NA
TGTGCCAGTAGTATAGAAAGGACTAGCGGGGTATCCTACGAGCAGTACTTC
CASSIERTSGVSYEQYF
>TRBJ2-3|TRBV7-6|TRBD1|many
TGTGCCAGCAGCGAATTCGGACAGGGGTTCACAGATACGCAGTATTTT
CASSEFGQGFTDTQYF
>TRBJ2-1|TRBV11-2|NA|few
TGTGCCAGCAGTTCGAATGGAGGGGTAGCCTACAATGAGCAGTTCTTC
CASSSNGGVAYNEQFF
>TRBJ2-7|TRBV4-1|TRBD2|NA
TGCGCCAGCAGCCAAGTTTCTAGCGGGGGGGGCTACGAGCAGTACTTC
CASSQVSSGGGYEQYF
>TRBJ2-7|TRBV12-3/TRBV12-4|NA|many
TGTGCCAGCAGCTCCTCAATGGGGTTACCCTACGAGCAGTACTTC
CASSSSMGLPYEQYF
>TRBJ1-5|TRBV6-2/TRBV6-3|TRBD1|many
TGTGCCAGCACCTACAGGGGTTTGGGCAATCAGCCCCAGCATTTT
CASTYRGLGNQPQHF